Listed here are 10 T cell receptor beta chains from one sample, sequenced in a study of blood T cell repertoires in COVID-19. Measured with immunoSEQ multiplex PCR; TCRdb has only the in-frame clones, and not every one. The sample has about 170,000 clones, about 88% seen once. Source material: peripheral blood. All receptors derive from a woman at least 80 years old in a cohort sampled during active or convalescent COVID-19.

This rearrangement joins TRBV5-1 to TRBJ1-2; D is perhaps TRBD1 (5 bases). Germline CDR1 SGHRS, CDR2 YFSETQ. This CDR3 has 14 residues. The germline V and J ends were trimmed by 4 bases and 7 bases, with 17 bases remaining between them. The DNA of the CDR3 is TGCGCCAGCAGCCCCGGGGGGGGTAGCGGTGGCTACACCTTC. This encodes CASSPGGGSGGYTF.

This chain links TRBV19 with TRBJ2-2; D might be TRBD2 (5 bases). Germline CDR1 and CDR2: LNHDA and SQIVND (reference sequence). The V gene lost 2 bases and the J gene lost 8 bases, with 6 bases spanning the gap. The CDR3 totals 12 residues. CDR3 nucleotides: TGTGCCAGTAGTATATCGGGAGGGGAGCTGTTTTTT. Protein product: CASSISGGELFF.

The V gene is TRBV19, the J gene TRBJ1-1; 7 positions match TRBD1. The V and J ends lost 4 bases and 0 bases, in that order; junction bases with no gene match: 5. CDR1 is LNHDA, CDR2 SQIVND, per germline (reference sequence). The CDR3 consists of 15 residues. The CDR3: CASSTGTVMNTEAFF. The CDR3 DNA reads TGTGCCAGTAGTACCGGGACAGTCATGAACACTGAAGCTTTCTTT.

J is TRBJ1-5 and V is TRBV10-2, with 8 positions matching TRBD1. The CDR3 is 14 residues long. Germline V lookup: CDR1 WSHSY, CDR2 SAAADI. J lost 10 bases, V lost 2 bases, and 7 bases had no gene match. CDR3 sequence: CASSERGTGEPQHF. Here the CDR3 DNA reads TGCGCCAGCAGTGAGCGCGGGACAGGCGAACCCCAGCATTTT.

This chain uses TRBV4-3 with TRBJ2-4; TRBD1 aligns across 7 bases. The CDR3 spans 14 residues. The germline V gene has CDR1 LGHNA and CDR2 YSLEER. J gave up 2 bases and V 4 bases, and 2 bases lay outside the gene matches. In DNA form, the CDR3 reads TGCGCCAGCAGCCGGGACAGTACCAAAAACATTCAGTACTTC. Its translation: CASSRDSTKNIQYF.

The CDR3 here is CASSYSGRAYNEQFF. The CDR3 DNA sequence: TGTGCCAGCAGTTACAGCGGGAGGGCCTACAATGAGCAGTTCTTC. The rearrangement uses TRBV6-5 and TRBJ2-1, with 10 bases fitting TRBD2. Per the germline V gene, CDR1 is MNHEY and CDR2 is SVGAGI. The CDR3 sequence is 15 residues long. The V and J ends lost 2 bases and 2 bases, in that order; junction bases with no gene match: 0.

The CDR3 protein is CASTQPGGTNYGYTF. The CDR3 DNA follows: TGTGCCAGCACTCAACCAGGAGGGACTAACTATGGCTACACCTTC. The chain is built from TRBV6-5 and TRBJ1-2; D not resolved. Trimming stripped 7 bases from V and 0 bases from J, with 15 bases between. Germline CDR1 and CDR2: MNHEY and SVGAGI. The CDR3 is 15 amino acids.

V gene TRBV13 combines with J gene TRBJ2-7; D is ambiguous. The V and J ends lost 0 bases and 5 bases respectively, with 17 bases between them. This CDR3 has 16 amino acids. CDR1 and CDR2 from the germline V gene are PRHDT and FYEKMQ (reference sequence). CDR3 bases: TGTGCCAGCAGCTTAGGCCCATTTTCTCGCCTAGACGAGCAGTACTTC. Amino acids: CASSLGPFSRLDEQYF.

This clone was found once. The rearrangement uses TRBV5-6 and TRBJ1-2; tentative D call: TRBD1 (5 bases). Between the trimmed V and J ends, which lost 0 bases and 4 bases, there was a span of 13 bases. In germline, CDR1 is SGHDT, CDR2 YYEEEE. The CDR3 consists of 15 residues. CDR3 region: CASSLDIQGSYGYTF. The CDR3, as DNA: TGTGCCAGCAGCTTGGATATTCAGGGTTCCTATGGCTACACCTTC.

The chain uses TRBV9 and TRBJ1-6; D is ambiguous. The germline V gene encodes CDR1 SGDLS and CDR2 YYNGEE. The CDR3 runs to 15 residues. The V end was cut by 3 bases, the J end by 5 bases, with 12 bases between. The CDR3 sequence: CASSATRLNNSPLHF. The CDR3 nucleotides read TGTGCCAGCAGCGCAACACGTTTAAATAATTCACCCCTCCACTTT.